This record covers a single TCR beta chain. Its antigen is not yet known. No base quality information exists; no much larger clone differs at one position. The cysteine opens and the phenylalanine closes a CDR3 of 12 amino acids. Of all the DNA, just the CDR3 is kept, 36 bases in frame from base 1. Deletion took 4 bases off V and 5 bases off J, with a span of 6 bases between the germline ends. CDR1 and CDR2 were assigned from the germline V gene as SGHAT and FQNNGV. This sample is drawn from a study of T cell responses to AZD1222 COVID-19 vaccine (dated by TCRdb to the early 2020s). For context, the study as a whole: TCR sequencing covered 233 trial participants: about 210 given two doses of AZD1222 and 26 given two doses of MenACWY control vaccine. Trial participants were enrolled by age into 18-55, 56-69 and 70-plus year subgroups, with about 150, 28 and 57 TCR-sequenced participants respectively.

Broad study findings and their caveats: Conclusions about previously exposed vaccinees were limited because only a handful of AZD1222 recipients were SARS-CoV-2 seropositive at baseline. In the small 56-69-year group, the increase in depth fell short of significance, most likely because of low power. Reportedly, close to half of the unique spike-specific TCRs recognized epitopes lying outside the regions that are mutated in the B.1.351 and B.1.1.7 variants. The vaccine-associated CD4 TCRs covered the entire spike protein, and the dominant responses fell in regions 160-218 and 743-854. Because no day 14 peak-response samples were available, repertoires were characterized only after the peak T cell response. After two AZD1222 doses, spike-specific TCR breadth and depth were significantly higher than at day 0 and than in MenACWY recipients. Participants were mostly white British, with more females than males. The authors suggested clonal diversity may have been underestimated.

The CDR3 regions of human TCRbeta chains were subjected to immunosequencing. On the authors' methods: TCRs in the repertoires were compared against a reference library of SARS-CoV-2-specific TCRs that had been generated with the MIRA antigen-specificity platform. Breadth meant the fraction of unique TCRs that were SARS-CoV-2-associated, whereas depth meant the fraction of total T cells that were SARS-CoV-2-associated. Using the MIRA data, every spike-specific TCR was mapped to the spike region that the TCR reacted to and assigned to either a CD4 or a CD8 class. Log10-transformed breadth and depth values were compared by one-way ANOVA with Sidak's multiple comparisons tests. Drawn from immuneACCESS, this table holds only the in-frame rearrangements with V and J called that TCRdb kept. Clones are partly lost; checked studies trace under half to an unresolved V gene and leave the rest unexplained. V, J and clone size are taken as reported in that table, and D and trimming were inferred from the DNA itself. The sample profile shows some 170,000 clones; about 90% of them were found once. The ten largest make up around 0.99% of the sample.

Taken with the paper, the label for time point translates to: about 28 days (+/-7) after the second vaccine dose. AZD1222 recipients given second doses at about 4 weeks or at about 12 weeks were pooled, since spike-specific TCR depth and breadth were not found to differ between the two schedules. Vaccinee samples were obtained from the UK trials COV001 and COV002, which included a single-blind randomized controlled phase 2/3 trial of AZD1222 (ChAdOx1 nCoV-19) in healthy adults. For TCRbeta chain sequencing, PBMC samples were collected from trial participants at day 0 and at day 28 after the second dose.

The chain is assembled from TRBV11-2 and TRBJ1-5; the D segment cannot be called with confidence. Sequences were derived from peripheral blood, sampled 28 days after the second AZD1222 dose. This clonotype originated in an adult who received the AZD1222 COVID-19 vaccine. The DNA reads TGTGCCAGCAGCTCCACAGATCAGCCCCAGCATTTT. This is translated as CASSSTDQPQHF.